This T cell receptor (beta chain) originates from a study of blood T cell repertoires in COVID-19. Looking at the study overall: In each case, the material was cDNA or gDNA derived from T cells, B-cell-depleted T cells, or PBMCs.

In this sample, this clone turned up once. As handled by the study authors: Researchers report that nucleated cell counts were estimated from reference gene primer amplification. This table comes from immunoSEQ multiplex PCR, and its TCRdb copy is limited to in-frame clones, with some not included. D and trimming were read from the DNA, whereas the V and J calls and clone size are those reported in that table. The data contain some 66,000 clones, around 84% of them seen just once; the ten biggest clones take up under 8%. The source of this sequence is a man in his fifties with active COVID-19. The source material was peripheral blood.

The CDR3 region has the DNA TGTGCCAGCAGCCGAGTTAGCTCCTATAATTCACCCCTCCACTTT. Amino acids: CASSRVSSYNSPLHF. The gene calls are TRBV6-5 and TRBJ1-6; D remains unclear. CDR3 length: 15 residues. The ends were cut back, 6 bases at V and 0 bases at J, with 9 bases in the middle. CDR1 is MNHEY and CDR2 is SVGAGI in the germline V gene.